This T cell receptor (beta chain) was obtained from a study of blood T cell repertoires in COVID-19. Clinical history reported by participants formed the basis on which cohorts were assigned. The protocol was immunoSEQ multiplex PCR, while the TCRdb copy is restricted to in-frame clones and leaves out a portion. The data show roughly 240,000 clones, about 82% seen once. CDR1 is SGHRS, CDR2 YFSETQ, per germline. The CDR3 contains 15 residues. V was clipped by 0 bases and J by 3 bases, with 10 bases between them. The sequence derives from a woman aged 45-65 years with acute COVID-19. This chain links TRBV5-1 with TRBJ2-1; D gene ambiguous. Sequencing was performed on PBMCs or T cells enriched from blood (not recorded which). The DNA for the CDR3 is TGCGCCAGCAGCTTGGCGATTCTGAGCTACAATGAGCAGTTCTTC. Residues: CASSLAILSYNEQFF.